The 8 T cell receptor beta chains below all came from one sample that was sequenced in a study of cytomegalovirus exposure and HLA in healthy donors. The PCR was carried out with 60 Vbeta primers and 13 Jbeta primers. Measured with immunoSEQ multiplex PCR; TCRdb has only the in-frame clones, and not every one. This sample carries under 200,000 clones, under 80% of them seen once, and the ten largest clones take 2.5% to 3%. The sequenced material came from PBMCs. The receptors shown here come from a middle-aged man in good health and CMV-seronegative.

The rearrangement joins TRBV5-4 to TRBJ2-5, with a weak D call TRBD2 (6 bases). The DNA end favors TRBJ2-7, so the J call may be wrong. The germline V gene encodes CDR1 SGHNT and CDR2 YYREEE (reference sequence). The CDR3 runs to 12 residues. The CDR3 sequence is CASSLWRDEQYF. Here the CDR3 DNA reads TGTGCCAGCAGCTTGTGGAGGGACGAGCAGTACTTC.

This clone was counted between two and nine times. This sequence joins TRBV7-2 and TRBJ2-7, with a possible D match to TRBD2 (8 bases). Germline CDR1 is SGHTA and CDR2 is FQGNSA. Trimming stripped 4 bases from V and 2 bases from J, with 18 bases between. CDR3 length: 16 residues. DNA of the CDR3: TGTGCCAGCAGCTCAAAGGGGGCGGGAGGCCCCTACGAGCAGTACTTC. Protein product: CASSSKGAGGPYEQYF.

The chain combines TRBV7-8 with TRBJ2-5; 7 bases align to TRBD2. Germline V gene sequence: CDR1 SGHVS, CDR2 FQNEAQ. CDR3 length equals 14 residues. Trimming cost V 1 base and J 5 bases; bases outside gene matches: 4. CDR3: CASSLEGAGETQYF. DNA of the CDR3: TGTGCCAGCAGCTTAGAAGGAGCGGGGGAGACCCAGTACTTC.

The CDR3 nucleotides read TGTGCCGGAGGGGATTTTTATGGCTACACCTTC. It translates to CAGGDFYGYTF. The genes are TRBV30 and TRBJ1-2; TRBD1 is a possible D gene (5 bases). V shed 8 bases and J shed 5 bases, with 12 bases lying between them. Germline V CDR1 and CDR2: GTSNPN, SVGIG (reference sequence). CDR3 size: 11 residues.

The J gene is TRBJ1-1, the V gene TRBV6-1; the match to TRBD1 covers 8 bases. Germline V CDR1 and CDR2: MNHNS, SASEGT. Germline trimming cut 3 bases from V and 3 bases from J; bases unmatched to any gene: 6. The CDR3 consists of 15 residues. CDR3 DNA: TGTGCCAGCAGTGACCAGGGGGCGGGGGACACTGAAGCTTTCTTT. It is translated as CASSDQGAGDTEAFF.

The V call is TRBV28, the J call TRBJ1-2; TRBD1 aligns across 9 bases. Germline V gene sequence: CDR1 MDHEN, CDR2 SYDVKM. Losses at the gene ends were 8 bases for V and 4 bases for J; bases not matched to a gene: 8. This CDR3 has 14 amino acids. CDR3 in amino acids: CASLRTGESYGYTF. The CDR3 DNA sequence: TGTGCCAGCTTAAGGACAGGGGAGAGCTATGGCTACACCTTC.

This clone was found a few times. This rearrangement joins TRBV9 to TRBJ1-2, with D possibly being TRBD1 (6 bases). Trimming removed 1 base from V and 4 bases from J, with 17 bases in between. The CDR3 has 16 residues. Germline assignment: CDR1 SGDLS and CDR2 YYNGEE. The CDR3 DNA reads TGTGCCAGCAGCGTATCCTCCACAGGGTGGATCTATGGCTACACCTTC. Translating gives CASSVSSTGWIYGYTF.

This chain connects TRBV5-1 to TRBJ2-1; D is possibly TRBD1 (6 bases). The germline V gene has CDR1 SGHRS and CDR2 YFSETQ. Trimming removed 5 bases from V and 3 bases from J, with 15 bases in between. The CDR3 consists of 15 residues. CDR3 sequence: CASSFGQTIYNEQFF. CDR3 bases: TGCGCCAGCAGTTTTGGACAGACTATCTACAATGAGCAGTTCTTC.